The rows below give T cell receptor beta chains drawn from one sample of a study of T cells after somatic rescue of genetic block. Repertoires were generated with immunoSEQ multiplex PCR, while TCRdb's copy carries only in-frame clones and drops some. The sample holds 100,000 to 120,000 clones, just over 90% seen once. Specimen: peripheral blood mononuclear cells (PBMCs). These receptors were obtained from a woman aged 18-29 years. CDR3s include the opening cysteine and the closing phenylalanine or tryptophan. A D gene is named only where the DNA matches it firmly. Some rows have no size entry. The others give once, few or many, or a class for an expanded clone.

size	V	J	D	CDR3	DNA
.	TRBV28	TRBJ1-2	TRBD1	CASSPDRDGYTF	TGTGCCAGCAGTCCGGACAGGGATGGCTACACCTTC
.	TRBV9	TRBJ2-1	.	CASSASAQTYNEQFF	TGTGCCAGCAGCGCTTCGGCTCAAACGTACAATGAGCAGTTCTTC
few	TRBV6-5	TRBJ1-2	.	CASSPTGLYGYTF	TGTGCCAGCAGCCCGACAGGACTCTATGGCTACACCTTC
.	TRBV6-1	TRBJ2-5	.	CASSEIRVKETQYF	TGTGCCAGCAGTGAAATCAGGGTTAAGGAGACCCAGTACTTC
.	TRBV21-1	TRBJ1-4	.	CASSSNRGRREKLFF	TGTGCCAGCAGCTCGAACAGGGGGAGACGAGAAAAACTGTTTTTT
.	TRBV7-8	TRBJ1-1	.	CASSPSVGNTEAFF	TGTGCCAGCAGCCCATCGGTGGGGAACACTGAAGCTTTCTTT
.	TRBV14	TRBJ1-1	.	CASSQGGNAFF	TGTGCCAGCAGCCAGGGGGGGAACGCTTTCTTT
.	TRBV5-1	TRBJ2-5	.	CASSLTGRETQYF	TGCGCCAGCAGCTTAACGGGGAGGGAGACCCAGTACTTC
.	TRBV7-3	TRBJ1-2	.	CASSPGTGNGYTF	TGTGCCAGCAGCCCGGGTACGGGGAATGGCTACACCTTC
once	TRBV6-6	TRBJ2-1	TRBD1	CASIRDRAYNEQFF	TGTGCCAGCATCCGGGACAGGGCCTACAATGAGCAGTTCTTC
.	TRBV30	TRBJ2-1	.	CAWSRGASLYNEQFF	TGTGCCTGGAGTCGGGGGGCCTCACTATACAATGAGCAGTTCTTC
.	TRBV4-1	TRBJ2-1	.	CASSQDQWNDNEQFF	TGCGCCAGCAGCCAAGATCAATGGAACGACAATGAGCAGTTCTTC
.	TRBV9	TRBJ2-7	TRBD1	CASSGDRGSPYEQYF	TGTGCCAGCAGCGGAGACAGGGGATCCCCCTACGAGCAGTACTTC
once	TRBV28	TRBJ2-7	.	CASSPPGGHYEQYF	TGTGCCAGCAGCCCCCCCGGGGGGCACTACGAGCAGTACTTC
.	TRBV6-5	TRBJ2-7	.	CASSYDPGQGGEQYF	TGTGCCAGCAGTTACGATCCAGGACAAGGCGGGGAGCAGTACTTC
.	TRBV11-2	TRBJ2-7	.	CASSLERAGFNEQYF	TGTGCCAGCAGCTTAGAACGGGCAGGGTTCAACGAGCAGTACTTC